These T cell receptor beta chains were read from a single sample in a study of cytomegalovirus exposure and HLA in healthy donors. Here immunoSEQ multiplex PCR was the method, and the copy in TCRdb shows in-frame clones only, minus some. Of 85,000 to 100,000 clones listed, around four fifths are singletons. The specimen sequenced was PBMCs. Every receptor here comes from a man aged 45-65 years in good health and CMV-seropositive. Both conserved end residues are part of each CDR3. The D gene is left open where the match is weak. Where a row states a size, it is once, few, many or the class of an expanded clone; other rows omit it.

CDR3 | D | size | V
CASSTPLQGSTTDTQYF | . | . | TRBV19
CASTPIGQTYNEQFF | . | . | TRBV19
CASSLEGQGANIDGYTF | TRBD1 | . | TRBV5-1
CASSPPGADTQYF | . | . | TRBV9
CASSLFEFKQYF | . | once | TRBV28
CASSGGDIGYEQFF | . | . | TRBV7-9
CAIRRGQGNTGELFF | TRBD1 | . | TRBV10-3
CASRLTGNTGELFF | . | . | TRBV7-2
CASSALAGAGTQYF | TRBD2 | . | TRBV2
CASSSTGGGYEQYF | TRBD1 | . | TRBV7-9
CASSSLGGGRDTQYF | . | . | TRBV7-2
CASGKDRGSAEQYF | TRBD1 | . | TRBV12-5
CASSLGRKNQPQNF | . | once | TRBV28
CASSADSILSGANVLTF | . | few | TRBV5-1
CASSSPTGGTNEKLFF | TRBD1 | once | TRBV28
CAISLSYEQYF | . | . | TRBV10-3
CASSLGQSYEQYF | . | . | TRBV27
CASSAGLAFYNEQFF | . | once | TRBV19
CASSLELAGVSEQFF | TRBD2 | . | TRBV7-2
CASRTGDYEQYF | TRBD1 | few | TRBV6-5
CASSFDMAPNTEAFF | . | few | TRBV7-9
CASSQGFYSNQPQHF | . | . | TRBV18
CASSLGVDSRPFF | . | once | TRBV27
CASSFRRTTEAFF | . | . | TRBV27
CASSKEGGYQHF | . | few | TRBV7-9
CASSAEGARSPLHF | TRBD1 | . | TRBV6-4
CASSRGGPRQGTYEQYF | . | few | TRBV7-9
CASRGQADSYEQYF | . | . | TRBV5-1
CAISQGDEQFF | TRBD1 | few | TRBV10-3
CASSLGGSYGYTF | . | . | TRBV6-5
CASSLSGQGAHEQYF | TRBD1 | . | TRBV7-3
CAWRVYGYNTEAFF | . | . | TRBV30
CASSTGTLLEQYF | . | . | TRBV18
CASSRIQGFNEQYF | . | . | TRBV4-3
CASSFLTNDYEQYF | . | . | TRBV28
CAWSPTAGQGNQPQNF | TRBD1 | . | TRBV30
CASSLGGVNTEAFF | . | medium-sized | TRBV5-1
CASSLGQFSYEQYF | . | . | TRBV5-5
CASRSYRVYNSPLNF | . | once | TRBV27
CASSKGQGNEKLFF | TRBD1 | once | TRBV9
CASSSGQLMNTEAFF | TRBD1 | . | TRBV7-9
CASSLPGNEQYF | . | . | TRBV7-6
CASSLRQVPNTEAFF | . | . | TRBV27
CASSSDSSYEQYF | . | . | TRBV4-3
CASSVDPGTVNEKLFF | TRBD1 | . | TRBV9
CASSYSTSTDTQYF | . | few | TRBV6-5
CASRPAGGPYEQYF | TRBD2 | few | TRBV13
CASSLAGSWQPQHF | . | . | TRBV5-5